These 31 T cell receptor beta chains came from one sample sequenced in a study of blood T cell repertoires in COVID-19. TCRdb's table, derived via immunoSEQ multiplex PCR, lists solely in-frame clones and lacks some. The sample includes about 93,000 clones, about 77% of them seen just once. The sample was peripheral blood. The source is a human donor in a cohort sampled during active COVID-19.

This chain joins TRBV5-4 and TRBJ1-2, with 8 bases identical to TRBD1. The CDR3 is 13 amino acids. Unmatched junction bases numbered 4, after V lost 3 bases and J lost 6 bases. CDR1 SGHNT and CDR2 YYREEE come from the germline V gene (reference sequence). CDR3 coding DNA: TGTGCCAGCAGCTCCCGGACAGGGAATGGCTACACCTTC. Translating gives CASSSRTGNGYTF.

The CDR3 loop reads CASSLHPGQGGLYNEQFF. The CDR3 bases are TGTGCCAGCAGTTTACACCCGGGACAGGGGGGCCTTTATAATGAGCAGTTCTTC. This rearrangement joins TRBV28 to TRBJ2-1; 11 bases match TRBD1. Germline trimming cut 2 bases from V and 7 bases from J; bases unmatched to any gene: 13. The germline V gene encodes CDR1 MDHEN and CDR2 SYDVKM. The CDR3 has 18 amino acids.

The chain carries TRBV11-2 and TRBJ2-1; 8 bases fit TRBD2. Per germline, CDR1 SGHAT and CDR2 FQNNGV. The junction had 9 bases not matched to a gene; V was cut back by 5 bases and J by 0 bases. The CDR3 has 17 amino acids. CDR3 residues: CASSTTGGPYSYNEQFF. The CDR3 region has the DNA TGTGCCAGCAGCACCACGGGAGGGCCCTACTCCTACAATGAGCAGTTCTTC.

The chain has TRBV6-5 and TRBJ2-1, with 9 positions matching TRBD1. V shed 7 bases, J shed 5 bases, and the junction held 9 bases outside the gene matches. The germline CDR1 and CDR2 sequences are MNHEY and SVGAGI. The CDR3 spans 15 residues. CDR3 coding DNA: TGTGCCAGCACCCAGGGTGGGACAGGGAACAATGAGCAGTTCTTC. Translation: CASTQGGTGNNEQFF.

The chain employs TRBV11-2 and TRBJ1-1, with D possibly TRBD1 on 5 matching bases. Germline CDR1 SGHAT, CDR2 FQNNGV. Trimming left V 5 bases short and J 1 base short, with 14 bases between. The CDR3 runs to 15 residues. The CDR3 DNA sequence: TGTGCCAGCAGCCCCTTGGGGCGGGGGAACACTGAAGCTTTCTTT. It specifies CASSPLGRGNTEAFF. Together with reference TRBV11-2 and TRBJ1-1, the CDR3 gives the full variable domain: EAGVAQSPRYKIIEKRQSVAFWCNPISGHATLYWYQQILGQGPKLLIQFQNNGVVDDSQLPKDRFSAERLKGVDSTLKIQPAKLEDSAVYLCASSPLGRGNTEAFFGQGTRLTVV.

V is TRBV5-1 and J is TRBJ2-6, with 7 positions matching TRBD1. After removal of 3 bases from V and 2 bases from J, the junction contained 2 bases not matched to a gene. The CDR3 consists of 15 residues. Per the germline V gene, CDR1 is SGHRS and CDR2 is YFSETQ. This CDR3 reads CASSSTGAGANVLTF. DNA of the CDR3: TGCGCCAGCAGCTCTACAGGGGCTGGGGCCAACGTCCTGACTTTC.

V usage is TRBV7-9 and J usage is TRBJ1-2; unclear D gene. The germline V gene encodes CDR1 SEHNR and CDR2 FQNEAQ (reference sequence). V lost 3 bases and J 7 bases, leaving 9 bases between the germline ends. The CDR3 is made up of 12 amino acids. CDR3 residues: CASSFAAGGYTF. For the CDR3, the DNA is TGTGCCAGCAGCTTTGCGGCTGGTGGCTACACCTTC.

The chain combines TRBV5-6 with TRBJ2-1, with TRBD1 as a possible D gene (5 bases). V lost 3 bases, J lost 9 bases, and 7 bases lay in between. The CDR3 contains 11 residues. Germline V CDR1 and CDR2: SGHDT, YYEEEE. The CDR3 DNA sequence: TGTGCCAGCAGCTCAGGGTTTGAGCAGTTCTTC. This translates into CASSSGFEQFF.

This clone was observed a few times. The chain combines TRBV5-6 with TRBJ1-6, with D perhaps matching TRBD1 (6 bases). The CDR3 length is 13 residues. The V end was cut by 4 bases, the J end by 9 bases, with 11 bases between. Germline assignment: CDR1 SGHDT and CDR2 YYEEEE. The CDR3 DNA follows: TGTGCCAGCAGCGTAAACAGGGTTTCACCCCTCCACTTT. This gives the protein CASSVNRVSPLHF.

V is TRBV7-2 and J is TRBJ2-3; 11 positions agree with TRBD2. After removal of 5 bases from V and 1 base from J, the junction contained 8 bases not matched to a gene. This CDR3 has 17 amino acids. CDR1 and CDR2 (germline): SGHTA, FQGNSA. The CDR3 DNA follows: TGTGCCAGCAGCCCCTCAACTAGCGGGGGTCGCACAGATACGCAGTATTTT. Protein sequence: CASSPSTSGGRTDTQYF. The variable domain in full, completed from reference TRBV7-2 and TRBJ2-3, reads GAGVSQSPSNKVTEKGKDVELRCDPISGHTALYWYRQSLGQGLEFLIYFQGNSAPDKSGLPSDRFSAERTGGSVSTLTIQRTQQEDSAVYLCASSPSTSGGRTDTQYFGPGTRLTVL.

V gene TRBV6-5 combines with J gene TRBJ2-1; D possibly corresponds to TRBD2 (5 bases). The CDR3 loop spans 15 amino acids. Per germline, CDR1 MNHEY and CDR2 SVGAGI. Trimming shortened V by 4 bases and J by 0 bases, and 10 bases separated the two germline ends. The CDR3 DNA reads as TGTGCCAGCAGTTGGGCGGGCAGCTCCTACAATGAGCAGTTCTTC. Translation: CASSWAGSSYNEQFF.

The CDR3 here is CASSERGQGRDTQYF. Here the CDR3 DNA reads TGTGCCAGCAGTGAAAGGGGGCAGGGAAGAGATACGCAGTATTTT. V is TRBV6-4 and J is TRBJ2-3; 7 positions match TRBD1. This CDR3 is 15 amino acids long. In germline, CDR1 is MRHNA, CDR2 SNTAGT. With 3 bases clipped from V and 5 bases from J, the junction kept 8 bases outside the gene matches.

This clone appeared once. The chain employs TRBV5-5 and TRBJ1-1; D gene uncertain. The length of the CDR3 is 12 residues. Deletions cut 1 base from V and 3 bases from J, with 4 bases between. CDR1 SGHKS and CDR2 YYEKEE come from the germline V gene (reference sequence). The CDR3 region is CASSLSYTEAFF. The CDR3 DNA is TGTGCCAGCAGCTTGTCCTACACTGAAGCTTTCTTT.

The chain recombines TRBV7-9 with TRBJ2-1, with TRBD2 identical over 13 bases. V was clipped by 10 bases and J by 12 bases; unmatched bases: 12. Per germline, CDR1 SEHNR and CDR2 FQNEAQ (reference sequence). This CDR3 spans 14 amino acids. CDR3 bases: TGTGCCACCACCAAGAGGACTAGCGGGGGTGGGCAGTTCTTC. Translation: CATTKRTSGGGQFF. Full variable domain (outside the CDR3, taken from reference TRBV7-9 and TRBJ2-1): DTGVSQNPRHKITKRGQNVTFRCDPISEHNRLYWYRQTLGQGPEFLTYFQNEAQLEKSRLLSDRFSAERPKGSFSTLEIQRTEQGDSAMYLCATTKRTSGGGQFFGPGTRLTVL.

The V gene is TRBV6-4, the J gene TRBJ2-3; unclear D gene. The germline V and J ends were trimmed by 6 bases and 1 base, with 14 bases remaining between them. CDR3 length: 15 residues. Germline CDR1 is MRHNA and CDR2 is SNTAGT. The CDR3 sequence is CASRRRGEGTDTQYF. CDR3 coding DNA: TGTGCCAGCAGGAGGCGCGGAGAGGGCACAGATACGCAGTATTTT.

This clone has a single count. This sequence joins TRBV7-9 and TRBJ1-1; a weak D match, TRBD1 (5 bases). V gave up 3 bases and J gave up 6 bases, with 11 bases separating them. The CDR3 covers 13 residues. CDR1 and CDR2 (germline): SEHNR, FQNEAQ (reference sequence). The CDR3 spells CASSLGRESEAFF. The DNA of the CDR3 is TGTGCCAGCAGCTTGGGACGGGAGTCTGAAGCTTTCTTT.

This CDR3 is CASSGDGQRGTQPQHF. The CDR3 nucleotides read TGTGCCAGCAGCGGGGACGGACAGCGTGGCACTCAGCCCCAGCATTTT. The chain combines TRBV5-8 with TRBJ1-5, with D possibly TRBD1 on 6 matching bases. The V and J ends lost 4 bases and 6 bases respectively, with 20 bases between them. In germline, CDR1 is SGHTS, CDR2 YDEGEE. CDR3 length equals 16 residues.

The genes are TRBV6-1 and TRBJ2-4, with TRBD2 matching over 15 bases. This CDR3 region has 19 residues. Germline V gene sequence: CDR1 MNHNS, CDR2 SASEGT. V was pared by 0 bases and J by 1 base, with 4 bases of the junction left unmatched. The DNA of the CDR3 is TGTGCCAGCAGTGAAGCGGGACTAGCGGGGGGTTGGGCCAAAAACATTCAGTACTTC. Protein sequence: CASSEAGLAGGWAKNIQYF.

The chain couples TRBV18 to TRBJ2-7; TRBD2 aligns across 7 bases. The CDR3 contains 14 residues. The ends lost 6 bases at V and 2 bases at J; junction bases unmatched: 7. The V gene's germline CDR1 is KGHSH and CDR2 LQKENI. CDR3: CASSPREAAYEQYF. CDR3 nucleotide sequence: TGTGCCAGCTCCCCCCGGGAGGCCGCCTACGAGCAGTACTTC. The entire variable domain, with the rest obtained from reference TRBV18 and TRBJ2-7, is as follows: NAGVMQNPRHLVRRRGQEARLRCSPMKGHSHVYWYRQLPEEGLKFMVYLQKENIIDESGMPKERFSAEFPKEGPSILRIQQVVRGDSAAYFCASSPREAAYEQYFGPGTRLTVT.

The chain has TRBV29-1 and TRBJ1-1; TRBD1 might be the D (5 bases). The CDR3 covers 15 residues. Germline V gene data show CDR1 as SQVTM and CDR2 as ANQGSEA. The V end lost 6 bases, the J end lost 1 base, and 18 bases lay between the germline ends. Here the CDR3 DNA reads TGCAGCGTGGACCGCCTCGGGCAGGGGAACACTGAAGCTTTCTTT. Translation gives CSVDRLGQGNTEAFF.

This clone was found a few times. The chain recombines TRBV6-5 with TRBJ1-2, with 7 bases aligning to TRBD1. The junction had 10 bases not matched to a gene; V was cut back by 6 bases and J by 6 bases. Germline loops: CDR1 MNHEY, CDR2 SVGAGI. This CDR3 has 14 amino acids. The CDR3 region is CASRTGQALNGYTF. The CDR3 bases are TGTGCCAGCAGAACCGGACAGGCTCTGAATGGCTACACCTTC.

Only a few counts were recorded for this clone. The rearrangement uses TRBV5-1 and TRBJ1-2, with D possibly matching TRBD1 (5 bases). The germline CDR1 and CDR2 sequences are SGHRS and YFSETQ. CDR3 length equals 14 residues. Trimming removed 0 bases at V and 8 bases at J, with 14 bases between. The CDR3 sequence: CASSLDPYQGGYTF. In nucleotides, the CDR3 is TGCGCCAGCAGCTTGGATCCTTATCAGGGAGGCTACACCTTC. Full variable domain (outside the CDR3, taken from reference TRBV5-1 and TRBJ1-2): KAGVTQTPRYLIKTRGQQVTLSCSPISGHRSVSWYQQTPGQGLQFLFEYFSETQRNKGNFPGRFSGRQFSNSRSEMNVSTLELGDSALYLCASSLDPYQGGYTFGSGTRLTVV.

This clone was found a few times. Written as DNA, the CDR3 is TGTGCCAGCAGAGGACAGGTTCTCGGAAACACCATATATTTT. Its protein is CASRGQVLGNTIYF. The chain couples TRBV2 to TRBJ1-3, with 7 bases matching TRBD1. Trimming took 6 bases from V and 4 from J; bases not matched to a gene: 6. Germline V gives CDR1 SNHLY, CDR2 FYNNEI. This CDR3 has 14 amino acids. The full variable domain, in which reference TRBV2 and TRBJ1-3 provide the parts outside the CDR3, is EPEVTQTPSHQVTQMGQEVILRCVPISNHLYFYWYRQILGQKVEFLVSFYNNEISEKSEIFDDQFSVERPDGSNFTLKIRSTKLEDSAMYFCASRGQVLGNTIYFGEGSWLTVV.

This clone was seen more than once but under ten times. V usage is TRBV5-5 and J usage is TRBJ1-1; 8 nucleotides align to TRBD1. CDR1 and CDR2 from the germline V gene are SGHKS and YYEKEE (reference sequence). Unmatched junction bases numbered 9, after V lost 0 bases and J lost 11 bases. The length of the CDR3 is 14 residues. Written as DNA, the CDR3 is TGTGCCAGCAGCTTGGGCAGGGGGCGAGGATCCGCTTTCTTT. This encodes CASSLGRGRGSAFF.

The chain couples TRBV7-6 to TRBJ2-1; TRBD2 is a possible D gene (5 bases). Germline V gene lookup returns CDR1 SGHVS and CDR2 FNYEAQ. Trimming cost V 2 bases and J 0 bases, with 17 bases left between them. The CDR3 totals 18 residues. In DNA form, the CDR3 reads TGTGCCAGCAGCTTAAATTCTGGGAGCGGACGCTCCTACAATGAGCAGTTCTTC. Amino acids: CASSLNSGSGRSYNEQFF.

The chain links TRBV2 to TRBJ2-1, with 9 bases matching TRBD1. The CDR3 length is 13 residues. Per the germline V gene, CDR1 is SNHLY and CDR2 is FYNNEI. The V and J ends lost 6 bases and 7 bases, in that order; junction bases with no gene match: 4. The CDR3 DNA follows: TGTGCCAGCAGGGGGACAGGGTATAATGAGCAGTTCTTC. Translated: CASRGTGYNEQFF.

The chain employs TRBV7-9 and TRBJ1-1; D unclear. The CDR3 consists of 15 residues. V was clipped by 2 bases and J by 0 bases, with 10 bases between them. The germline V gene has CDR1 SEHNR and CDR2 FQNEAQ (reference sequence). DNA for the CDR3: TGTGCCAGCAGCTTAAATAGTGGTATGAACACTGAAGCTTTCTTT. Translated: CASSLNSGMNTEAFF.

The J gene is TRBJ1-1, the V gene TRBV10-3; D is ambiguous. This CDR3 contains 13 residues. Looked up from germline, CDR1 is ENHRY and CDR2 is SYGVKD. With 0 bases removed from V and 7 bases from J, the gap between germline ends came to 9 bases. The CDR3 nucleotides are TGTGCCATCAGTGAGTCCTTAGGGAGTGAAGCTTTCTTT. Encoded protein: CAISESLGSEAFF.

The chain recombines TRBV30 with TRBJ1-5; TRBD1 agrees at 8 bases. J was trimmed by 7 bases and V by 2 bases; bases with no gene match: 4. This CDR3 spans 13 amino acids. In germline, CDR1 is GTSNPN, CDR2 SVGIG (reference sequence). The CDR3: CAWSKTGEQPQHF. DNA of the CDR3: TGTGCCTGGAGTAAGACAGGGGAACAGCCCCAGCATTTT. Full variable domain (missing parts from reference TRBV30 and TRBJ1-5): SQTIHQWPATLVQPVGSPLSLECTVEGTSNPNLYWYRQAAGRGLQLLFYSVGIGQISSEVPQNLSASRPQDRQFILSSKKLLLSDSGFYLCAWSKTGEQPQHFGDGTRLSIL.

This chain joins TRBV19 and TRBJ1-2, with D tentatively TRBD1 (5 bases). The CDR3 covers 14 residues. Germline V CDR1 and CDR2: LNHDA, SQIVND (reference sequence). V dropped 5 bases and J dropped 4 bases, with 14 bases sitting between them. The CDR3 region is CASSSTDTIYGYTF. CDR3 DNA: TGTGCCAGTAGTTCGACGGACACCATCTATGGCTACACCTTC.

This clone has just a few counts. The chain uses TRBV5-1 and TRBJ2-2, with D perhaps TRBD2 (6 bases). Germline CDR1 is SGHRS and CDR2 is YFSETQ. The CDR3 consists of 13 residues. V was shortened by 6 bases and J by 5 bases, with 11 bases between the two germline ends. Written as DNA, the CDR3 is TGCGCCAGCACCCTCGGAGGGACCGGGGAGCTGTTTTTT. Its translation is CASTLGGTGELFF.